The 17 T cell receptor beta chains reported below all come from one sample, sequenced in a study of T-cell reconstitution after alpha-beta-depleted transplantation in children. Construction of the TCRbeta library involved unique molecular identifiers. TCRdb recomputed calls from the PCR reads with MiXCR, one row per CDR3 protein. The table lists hundreds of thousands of distinct CDR3 sequences, approximately 12% of them singletons. The sample here was PBMCs, mostly from graft donor cells, taken 360 days after TCRalphabeta/CD19-depleted stem cell transplant. These receptors were taken from a male patient younger than 18 who had a stem cell transplant for acute myeloid leukemia, so the T cells may come from the graft donor.

V and J are TRBV20-1 and TRBJ2-1; 10 bases align to TRBD2. This CDR3 spans 15 amino acids. The germline V gene has CDR1 DFQATT and CDR2 SNEGSKA (reference sequence). Germline trimming cut 1 base from V and 8 bases from J; bases unmatched to any gene: 8. The DNA for the CDR3 is TGCAGTGCTAGAGCCCCTCTGAGCGGGAGGGATGAGCAGTTCTTC. It yields the protein CSARAPLSGRDEQFF.

This clonotype was found once. This rearrangement joins TRBV20-1 to TRBJ2-1; no firm D call. Trimming took off 1 base at V and 6 bases at J, with 10 bases between the two ends. Germline V gene lookup returns CDR1 DFQATT and CDR2 SNEGSKA (reference sequence). This CDR3 has 13 amino acids. The CDR3 sequence is CSARAETSNEQFF. DNA of the CDR3: TGCAGTGCTAGAGCCGAGACTTCCAATGAGCAGTTCTTC.

This clonotype came up many times. The V gene is TRBV9, the J gene TRBJ1-3; D gene unclear. The CDR3 has 18 residues. Trimming pared 2 bases from V and 0 bases from J, leaving 18 bases between. Germline V gene lookup returns CDR1 SGDLS and CDR2 YYNGEE. CDR3 DNA: TGTGCCAGCAGCGTGGCCTCTGACTGGACGGGCTCTGGAAACACCATATATTTT. This sequence encodes CASSVASDWTGSGNTIYF.

This chain uses TRBV29-1 with TRBJ2-7; a possible D gene is TRBD2 (6 bases). The CDR3 runs 13 residues. Germline V lookup: CDR1 SQVTM, CDR2 ANQGSEA. With 2 bases removed from V and 2 bases from J, the gap between germline ends came to 10 bases. This CDR3 reads CSVENGRPYEQYF. The CDR3 region has the DNA TGCAGCGTTGAAAACGGGAGACCCTACGAGCAGTACTTC.

This chain links TRBV6-2 or TRBV6-3 with TRBJ2-3; 15 bases align to TRBD2. J lost 8 bases, V lost 4 bases, and 10 bases had no gene match. CDR3 length: 17 residues. In germline, CDR1 is MNHEY, CDR2 SVGEGT. CDR3 DNA: TGTGCCAGCAGTTGGACCCGGACTAGCGGGAGGGCACTTACGCAGTATTTT. Protein product: CASSWTRTSGRALTQYF.

This clonotype was counted only a few times. This rearrangement joins TRBV29-1 to TRBJ2-7; tentatively, D is TRBD2 (6 bases). This CDR3 is 13 amino acids long. Trimming took off 4 bases at V and 2 bases at J, with 12 bases between the two ends. CDR1 is SQVTM and CDR2 is ANQGSEA in the germline V gene. The CDR3 spells CSVAGTSTYEQYF. CDR3 coding DNA: TGCAGCGTTGCCGGGACTTCAACCTACGAGCAGTACTTC.

The table lists this clonotype with many counts. This chain connects TRBV7-9 to TRBJ1-3; D gene ambiguous. Trimming left V 2 bases short and J 0 bases short, with 14 bases between. The CDR3 extends over 17 amino acids. Germline V lookup: CDR1 SEHNR, CDR2 FQNEAQ (reference sequence). CDR3 nucleotide sequence: TGTGCCAGCAGCTTAACGTCAATGGGCGGCTCTGGAAACACCATATATTTT. It yields the protein CASSLTSMGGSGNTIYF.

The V and J genes are TRBV7-2 and TRBJ2-2; D perhaps matches TRBD2 (5 bases). CDR3 size: 15 residues. Trimming removed 6 bases at V and 4 bases at J, with 15 bases between. Germline V lookup: CDR1 SGHTA, CDR2 FQGNSA. The CDR3 loop reads CASRQLGGVTGELFF. CDR3 nucleotides: TGTGCCAGCAGACAACTAGGTGGAGTCACCGGGGAGCTGTTTTTT.

This clonotype was seen a few times. The chain joins TRBV28 to TRBJ2-5; possible D gene TRBD2, 6 bases. Per germline, CDR1 MDHEN and CDR2 SYDVKM. CDR3 size: 14 residues. The ends were cut back, 2 bases at V and 3 bases at J, with 10 bases in the middle. The CDR3 is CASSLNAGKETQYF. In DNA form, the CDR3 reads TGTGCCAGCAGTTTAAATGCGGGGAAAGAGACCCAGTACTTC.

This clonotype was seen only a few times. CDR3 amino acids: CASSFKSEAFF. CDR3 bases: TGTGCCAGCAGCTTCAAGAGTGAAGCTTTCTTT. This chain connects TRBV7-9 to TRBJ1-1; D unresolved. The CDR3 spans 11 residues. Per germline, CDR1 SEHNR and CDR2 FQNEAQ (reference sequence). The V end lost 3 bases, the J end lost 7 bases, and 6 bases lay between the germline ends.

This clonotype was counted a few times. The J gene is TRBJ1-3, the V gene TRBV6-1; 7 bases are shared with TRBD1. In germline, CDR1 is MNHNS, CDR2 SASEGT. Losses at the gene ends were 6 bases for V and 0 bases for J; bases not matched to a gene: 8. This CDR3 is built from 16 residues. CDR3: CASRTGQANSGNTIYF. The CDR3 region has the DNA TGTGCCAGCAGGACCGGACAGGCTAACTCTGGAAACACCATATATTTT.

This clonotype was counted between two and nine times. This chain joins TRBV2 and TRBJ2-1; 7 bases are a match to TRBD2. CDR3 size: 16 residues. CDR1 and CDR2 from the germline V gene are SNHLY and FYNNEI. The V segment lost 9 bases and the J segment 2 bases; nucleotides outside the gene matches: 13. DNA for the CDR3: TGTGCCAGTACTAGCGTGAGCCGCCGAACCTACAATGAGCAGTTCTTC. Encoded protein: CASTSVSRRTYNEQFF.

This clonotype was observed at least ten times. This rearrangement joins TRBV11-2 to TRBJ1-2; D gene ambiguous. V lost 1 base to trimming and J lost 2 bases, with 5 bases between them. CDR3 length equals 13 residues. Per the germline V gene, CDR1 is SGHAT and CDR2 is FQNNGV. The CDR3 bases are TGTGCCAGCAGCTTAGCAGGCAACTATGGCTACACCTTC. This sequence encodes CASSLAGNYGYTF.

The chain couples TRBV6-4 to TRBJ2-1; D is unresolved. CDR1 and CDR2 (germline): MRHNA, SNTAGT. CDR3 length: 16 residues. V was pared by 6 bases and J by 0 bases, with 15 bases between. The CDR3 bases are TGTGCCAGCAGGGCGGACGCTCTCAGCTCCTACAATGAGCAGTTCTTC. Its translation: CASRADALSSYNEQFF.

The J gene is TRBJ2-7, the V gene TRBV6-2 or TRBV6-3; the D is unclear. The CDR3 is 12 amino acids. The germline V and J ends were trimmed by 10 bases and 3 bases, with 13 bases remaining between them. Germline V lookup: CDR1 MNHEY, CDR2 SVGEGT. CDR3 coding DNA: TGTGCCACCAGAAGCCCAGACTACGAGCAGTACTTC. It encodes CATRSPDYEQYF.

This clonotype came up many times. J is TRBJ2-7 and V is TRBV28; D remains unclear. This CDR3 contains 12 residues. CDR1 is MDHEN and CDR2 is SYDVKM in the germline V gene. V was shortened by 3 bases and J by 3 bases, with 6 bases between the two germline ends. CDR3 residues: CASSFLGYEQYF. The CDR3 bases are TGTGCCAGCAGTTTCTTAGGCTACGAGCAGTACTTC.

This clonotype was counted at least ten times. The chain carries TRBV7-3 and TRBJ2-7, with a weak D call TRBD2 (5 bases). There are 18 residues in the CDR3. The V gene lost 1 base and the J gene lost 4 bases, with 23 bases spanning the gap. Germline-derived CDR1 and CDR2 are SGHTA and FQGTGA. The CDR3 coding sequence is TGTGCCAGCAGCTTAATCCTGGGTCGGGGTAGGCGTCCTTACGAGCAGTACTTC. Its translation: CASSLILGRGRRPYEQYF.